A selection of T cell receptor beta chains follows, all from one sample in a study of beta chain features in type 1 diabetes. Profiled with immunoSEQ multiplex PCR; TCRdb holds only in-frame clones, not every one. The repertoire holds 150,000 to 190,000 clones, with about 9.3% as singletons. Sequenced input: central memory CD4+ T cells from blood. Receptors originate from a man younger than 45 with type 1 diabetes. CDR3s include the opening cysteine and the closing phenylalanine or tryptophan. D genes are given only for firm matches. Clone size is given for some rows only: seen once, a few or many times, or a class if the clone is expanded.

TRBD2	TRBJ2-5	TRBV5-1	many	CASSQTTSGKETQYF	TGCGCCAGCAGCCAGACGACTAGCGGGAAAGAGACCCAGTACTTC
.	TRBJ2-5	TRBV29-1	.	CSVEQGSETQYF	TGCAGCGTGGAACAGGGTAGTGAGACCCAGTACTTC
.	TRBJ1-1	TRBV20-1	few	CSKRGTEAFF	TGCAGTAAAAGGGGCACTGAAGCTTTCTTT
.	TRBJ2-7	TRBV18	.	CASSPPSGGEQYF	TGTGCCAGCTCACCACCATCCGGGGGCGAGCAGTACTTC
.	TRBJ2-1	TRBV29-1	few	CSVVGAATYNEQFF	TGCAGCGTTGTTGGTGCTGCCACTTACAATGAGCAGTTCTTC
TRBD2	TRBJ2-5	TRBV4-2	.	CASSPHAGDRQETQYF	TGTGCCAGCAGCCCCCACGCGGGGGACCGCCAAGAGACCCAGTACTTC
.	TRBJ1-2	TRBV6-5	few	CASRDTYYGYTF	TGTGCCAGCAGGGACACTTACTATGGCTACACCTTC
TRBD2	TRBJ2-3	TRBV29-1	few	CSVSGTSGTDTQYF	TGCAGCGTGTCCGGGACTAGCGGTACAGATACGCAGTATTTT
TRBD2	TRBJ2-1	TRBV4-3	.	CASSQDFSSGRVYNEQFF	TGCGCCAGCAGCCAAGATTTCAGCAGCGGGAGGGTATACAATGAGCAGTTCTTC
.	TRBJ2-5	TRBV5-1	few	CASSLDGGRGKTQYF	TGCGCCAGCAGCTTGGACGGGGGGAGGGGGAAGACCCAGTACTTC
.	TRBJ2-1	TRBV7-2	few	CASSSGAVEFF	TGTGCCAGCAGCTCAGGGGCGGTGGAGTTCTTC
.	TRBJ1-1	TRBV6-6	few	CATISGGSLLGFF	TGTGCCACCATTTCAGGTGGGTCGTTACTCGGTTTCTTT
.	TRBJ2-5	TRBV7-8	few	CASSLASQQETQYF	TGTGCCAGCAGCTTAGCTTCCCAGCAAGAGACCCAGTACTTC
TRBD1	TRBJ1-5	TRBV2	few	CASIRDRGSQPQHF	TGTGCCAGCATCCGGGACAGGGGTTCTCAGCCCCAGCATTTT
TRBD1	TRBJ1-4	TRBV11-2	.	CASRQGVWEKLFF	TGTGCCAGCAGGCAGGGGGTATGGGAAAAACTGTTTTTT
.	TRBJ2-1	TRBV4-1	few	CASSQDLPGYNEQFF	TGCGCCAGCAGCCAAGATCTCCCAGGCTACAATGAGCAGTTCTTC
.	TRBJ2-7	TRBV6-6	few	CASTGQGEQYF	TGTGCCAGCACCGGGCAGGGCGAGCAGTACTTC
.	TRBJ2-1	TRBV5-1	few	CASSSSLGGYNEQFF	TGCGCCAGCAGCTCCTCCCTCGGGGGCTACAATGAGCAGTTCTTC
TRBD1	TRBJ2-7	TRBV29-1	many	CSARTGSGEQYF	TGCAGCGCCCGGACAGGATCCGGCGAGCAGTACTTC
.	TRBJ2-1	TRBV2	few	CASSDDQDYEQFF	TGTGCCAGCAGTGACGATCAAGACTATGAGCAGTTCTTC
TRBD2	TRBJ2-1	TRBV9	few	CASSVAAGEPSNEQFF	TGTGCCAGCAGCGTAGCGGCGGGAGAGCCCTCCAATGAGCAGTTCTTC
TRBD2	TRBJ2-5	TRBV4-3	few	CASSQGLASGRYFQETQYF	TGCGCCAGCAGCCAGGGTTTGGCTAGCGGGAGATATTTCCAAGAGACCCAGTACTTC
.	TRBJ1-5	TRBV7-8	.	CASSLDTGPFQPQHF	TGTGCCAGCAGCTTAGATACAGGGCCGTTTCAGCCCCAGCATTTT
TRBD1	TRBJ2-5	TRBV13	.	CASSLDSTGGAGETQYF	TGTGCCAGCAGCTTAGATTCGACAGGGGGCGCGGGAGAGACCCAGTACTTC
TRBD2	TRBJ2-3	TRBV18	.	CASSPGGRGSTDTQYF	TGTGCCAGCTCACCAGGCGGGAGAGGAAGCACAGATACGCAGTATTTT
.	TRBJ2-2	TRBV5-1	few	CASSLPAVSNTGELFF	TGCGCCAGCAGCCTCCCAGCGGTATCGAACACCGGGGAGCTGTTTTTT
.	TRBJ2-7	TRBV9	few	CASSGPAKEVLYF	TGTGCCAGCAGCGGTCCCGCGAAGGAGGTTCTGTACTTC
.	TRBJ1-1	TRBV28	few	CASSPDWSTEAFF	TGTGCCAGCAGCCCAGACTGGAGCACTGAAGCTTTCTTT
.	TRBJ2-7	TRBV18	.	CASSPSAEMGQYF	TGTGCCAGCTCACCCTCAGCGGAGATGGGGCAGTACTTC
.	TRBJ2-3	TRBV5-4	few	CASRRTGTDTQYF	TGTGCCAGCAGAAGGACGGGAACAGATACGCAGTATTTT
TRBD2	TRBJ2-1	TRBV7-3	.	CASSPHSGRGNEQFF	TGTGCCAGCAGCCCACATAGCGGGAGAGGAAATGAGCAGTTCTTC
.	TRBJ2-2	TRBV5-6	few	CASSLSPGFGGELFF	TGTGCCAGCAGCTTATCTCCAGGGTTTGGCGGGGAGCTGTTTTTT
.	TRBJ2-1	TRBV5-4	few	CAISGAVTPNEQFF	TGTGCCATAAGCGGCGCCGTAACCCCTAATGAGCAGTTCTTC
.	TRBJ1-5	TRBV28	.	CASSPGQFYPPQHF	TGTGCCAGCAGTCCGGGACAATTTTATCCGCCCCAGCATTTT
TRBD2	TRBJ2-5	TRBV6-5	few	CASSYLGLAGEVTQYF	TGTGCCAGCAGTTATTTAGGACTAGCGGGAGAAGTGACCCAGTACTTC
.	TRBJ2-3	TRBV7-9	.	CASSPSTYTDTQYF	TGTGCCAGCAGCCCCTCCACCTACACAGATACGCAGTATTTT
.	TRBJ2-1	TRBV14	few	CASSPTVGSYNEQFF	TGTGCCAGCAGCCCAACGGTCGGCTCCTACAATGAGCAGTTCTTC
TRBD2	TRBJ2-1	TRBV5-1	.	CASSPSGTSRNEQFF	TGCGCCAGCAGCCCGAGCGGGACTAGTCGGAATGAGCAGTTCTTC
.	TRBJ1-1	TRBV4-3	.	CASSQVSFSRAFF	TGCGCCAGCAGCCAAGTGAGTTTTTCGCGAGCTTTCTTT
.	TRBJ1-5	TRBV30	few	CAWSTRSGLPQHF	TGTGCCTGGAGTACCCGGTCTGGTTTGCCCCAGCATTTT
TRBD2	TRBJ2-1	TRBV18	many	CASSRGLAGYNEQFF	TGTGCCAGCTCACGGGGACTAGCGGGCTACAATGAGCAGTTCTTC
.	TRBJ2-3	TRBV19	.	CASSTLAEDTQYF	TGTGCCAGTAGTACCTTAGCGGAAGATACGCAGTATTTT
TRBD1	TRBJ1-1	TRBV7-9	few	CASSPKSGTVNEAFF	TGTGCCAGCAGCCCTAAATCCGGGACAGTTAATGAAGCTTTCTTT
.	TRBJ2-5	TRBV2	.	CASNRDQETQYF	TGTGCCAGCAACCGGGACCAAGAGACCCAGTACTTC
TRBD1	TRBJ1-2	TRBV4-1	.	CASSRDRQGATGYTF	TGCGCCAGCAGCCGGGACCGACAGGGGGCAACAGGCTACACCTTC
.	TRBJ2-7	TRBV9	few	CASSVDSGSYEQYF	TGTGCCAGCAGCGTAGATAGCGGCTCCTACGAGCAGTACTTC
.	TRBJ2-2	TRBV7-3	.	CASSLQGSGVPGELFF	TGTGCCAGCAGCTTACAAGGGAGCGGAGTCCCCGGGGAGCTGTTTTTT
.	TRBJ2-1	TRBV7-2	few	CASSPLQSYNEQFF	TGTGCCAGCAGCCCATTACAGTCCTACAATGAGCAGTTCTTC
TRBD1	TRBJ1-1	TRBV29-1	.	CSVEDRDREAEAFF	TGCAGCGTTGAAGATCGAGACAGGGAGGCTGAAGCTTTCTTT
.	TRBJ2-2	TRBV4-3	few	CASSQAQTNTGELFF	TGCGCCAGCAGCCAAGCTCAAACAAACACCGGGGAGCTGTTTTTT
TRBD1	TRBJ2-7	TRBV29-1	few	CSVAPDRVSYEQYF	TGCAGCGTTGCCCCGGACAGGGTTTCCTACGAGCAGTACTTC
.	TRBJ2-1	TRBV23-1	few	CASSQSGKIKCGNEQFF	TGCGCCAGCAGTCAATCCGGTAAGATTAAATGTGGCAATGAGCAGTTCTTC
.	TRBJ2-2	TRBV4-3	few	CASSQKGFSTGELFF	TGCGCCAGCAGCCAAAAGGGGTTTAGCACCGGGGAGCTGTTTTTT
.	TRBJ1-1	TRBV2	.	CASTQDGNTEAFF	TGTGCCAGCACACAGGACGGGAACACTGAAGCTTTCTTT